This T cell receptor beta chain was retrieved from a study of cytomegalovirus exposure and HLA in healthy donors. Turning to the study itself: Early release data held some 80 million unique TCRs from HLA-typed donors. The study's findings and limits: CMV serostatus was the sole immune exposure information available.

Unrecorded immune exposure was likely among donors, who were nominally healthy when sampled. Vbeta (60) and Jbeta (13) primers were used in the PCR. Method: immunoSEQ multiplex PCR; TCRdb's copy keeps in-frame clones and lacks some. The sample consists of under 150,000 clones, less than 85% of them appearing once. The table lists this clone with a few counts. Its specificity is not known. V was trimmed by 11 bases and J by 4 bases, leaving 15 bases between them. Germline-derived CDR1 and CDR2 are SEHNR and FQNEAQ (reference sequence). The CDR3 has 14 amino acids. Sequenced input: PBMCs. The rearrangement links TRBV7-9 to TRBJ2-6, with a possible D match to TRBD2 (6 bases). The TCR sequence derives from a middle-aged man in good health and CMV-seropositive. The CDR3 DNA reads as TGTGCCGGCGCCGAGCGGGTGGGGGCCAACGTCCTGACTTTC. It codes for CAGAERVGANVLTF.